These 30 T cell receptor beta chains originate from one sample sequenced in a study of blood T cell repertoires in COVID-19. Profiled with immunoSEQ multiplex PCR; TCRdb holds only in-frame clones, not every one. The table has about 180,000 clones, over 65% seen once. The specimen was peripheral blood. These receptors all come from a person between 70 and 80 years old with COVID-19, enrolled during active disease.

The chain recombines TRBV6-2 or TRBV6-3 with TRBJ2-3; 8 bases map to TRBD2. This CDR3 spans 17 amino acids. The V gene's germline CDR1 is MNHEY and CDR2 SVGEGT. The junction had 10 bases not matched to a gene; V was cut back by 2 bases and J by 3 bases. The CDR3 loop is CASSYRRGAWDTDTQYF. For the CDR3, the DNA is TGTGCCAGCAGTTACCGGCGGGGGGCATGGGATACAGATACGCAGTATTTT.

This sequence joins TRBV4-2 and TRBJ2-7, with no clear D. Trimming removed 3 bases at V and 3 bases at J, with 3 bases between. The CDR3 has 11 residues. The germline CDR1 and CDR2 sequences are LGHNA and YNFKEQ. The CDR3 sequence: CASSQSYEQYF. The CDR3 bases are TGTGCCAGCAGCCAGAGCTACGAGCAGTACTTC.

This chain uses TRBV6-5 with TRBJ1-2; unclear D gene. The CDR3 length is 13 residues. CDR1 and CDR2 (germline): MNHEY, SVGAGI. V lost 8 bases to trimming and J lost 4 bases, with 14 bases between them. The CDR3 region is CASSRAGIYGYTF. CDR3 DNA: TGTGCCAGCTCGCGGGCCGGGATCTATGGCTACACCTTC.

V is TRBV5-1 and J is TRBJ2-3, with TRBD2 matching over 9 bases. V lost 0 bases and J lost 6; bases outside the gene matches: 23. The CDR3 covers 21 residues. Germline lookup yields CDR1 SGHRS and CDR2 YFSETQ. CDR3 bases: TGCGCCAGCAGCTTGGAGGGCAAGCGGGGGATAGCGGGGGCCCCCACGGATACGCAGTATTTT. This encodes CASSLEGKRGIAGAPTDTQYF.

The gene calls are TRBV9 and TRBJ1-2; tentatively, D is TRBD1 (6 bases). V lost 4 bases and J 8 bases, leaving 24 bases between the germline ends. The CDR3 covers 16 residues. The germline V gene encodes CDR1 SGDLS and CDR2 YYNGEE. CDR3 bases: TGTGCCAGCAGCCCACGGGACACCTTTTCCCTTGGGGGCTACACCTTC. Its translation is CASSPRDTFSLGGYTF.

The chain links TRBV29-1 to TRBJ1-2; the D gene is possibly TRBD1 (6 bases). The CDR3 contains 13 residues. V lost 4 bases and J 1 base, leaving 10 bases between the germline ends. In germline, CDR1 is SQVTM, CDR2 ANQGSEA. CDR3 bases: TGCAGCGTTGCGCAGGGGCGTAACTATGGCTACACCTTC. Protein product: CSVAQGRNYGYTF.

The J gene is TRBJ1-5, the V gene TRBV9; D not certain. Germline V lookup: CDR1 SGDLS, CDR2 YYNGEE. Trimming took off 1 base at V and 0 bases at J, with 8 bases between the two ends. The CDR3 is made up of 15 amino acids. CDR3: CASSVTSGSNQPQHF. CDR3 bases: TGTGCCAGCAGCGTAACGTCGGGTAGCAATCAGCCCCAGCATTTT.

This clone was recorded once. The CDR3 DNA reads TGTGCCAGCAGTCCCGTGTTGGGGGCTAAGGGCTACACCTTC. It specifies CASSPVLGAKGYTF. This chain links TRBV6-5 with TRBJ1-2, with TRBD1 as a possible D gene (6 bases). Germline values: CDR1 MNHEY, CDR2 SVGAGI. V lost 5 bases and J lost 8, with 18 bases in between. The CDR3 sequence is 14 residues long.

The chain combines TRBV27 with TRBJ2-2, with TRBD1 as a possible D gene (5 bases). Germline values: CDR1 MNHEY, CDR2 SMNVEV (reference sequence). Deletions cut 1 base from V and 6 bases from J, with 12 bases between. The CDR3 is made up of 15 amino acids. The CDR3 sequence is CASSLFGAKAGELFF. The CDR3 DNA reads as TGTGCCAGCAGTTTATTTGGGGCCAAGGCCGGGGAGCTGTTTTTT.

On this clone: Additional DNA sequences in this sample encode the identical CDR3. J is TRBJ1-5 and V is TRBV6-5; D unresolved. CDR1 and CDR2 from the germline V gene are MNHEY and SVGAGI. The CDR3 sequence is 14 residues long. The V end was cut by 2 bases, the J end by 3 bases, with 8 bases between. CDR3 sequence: CASSYDSSNQPQHF. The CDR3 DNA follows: TGTGCCAGCAGTTACGACTCCTCCAATCAGCCCCAGCATTTT.

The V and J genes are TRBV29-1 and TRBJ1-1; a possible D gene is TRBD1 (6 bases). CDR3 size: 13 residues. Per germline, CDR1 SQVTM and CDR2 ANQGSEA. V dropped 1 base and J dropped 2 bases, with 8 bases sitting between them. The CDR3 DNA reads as TGCAGCGTTGAAGGTGGGGGCAACACTGAAGCTTTCTTT. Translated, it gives CSVEGGGNTEAFF. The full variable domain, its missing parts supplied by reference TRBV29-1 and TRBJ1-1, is SAVISQKPSRDICQRGTSLTIQCQVDSQVTMMFWYRQQPGQSLTLIATANQGSEATYESGFVIDKFPISRPNLTFSTLTVSNMSPEDSSIYLCSVEGGGNTEAFFGQGTRLTVV.

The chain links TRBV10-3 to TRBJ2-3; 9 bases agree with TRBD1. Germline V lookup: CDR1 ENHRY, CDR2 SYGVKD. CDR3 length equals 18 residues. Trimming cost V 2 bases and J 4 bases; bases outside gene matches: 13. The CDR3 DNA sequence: TGTGCCATCAGTGAGGTTCCGGTTACGGGACAGGGCTCAGATACGCAGTATTTT. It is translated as CAISEVPVTGQGSDTQYF.

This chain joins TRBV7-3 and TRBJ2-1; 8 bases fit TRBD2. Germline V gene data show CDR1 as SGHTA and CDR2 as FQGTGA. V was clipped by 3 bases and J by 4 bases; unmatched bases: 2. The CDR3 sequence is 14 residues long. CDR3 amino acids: CASSLTSDYNEQFF. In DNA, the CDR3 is TGTGCCAGCAGCTTGACTAGCGATTACAATGAGCAGTTCTTC.

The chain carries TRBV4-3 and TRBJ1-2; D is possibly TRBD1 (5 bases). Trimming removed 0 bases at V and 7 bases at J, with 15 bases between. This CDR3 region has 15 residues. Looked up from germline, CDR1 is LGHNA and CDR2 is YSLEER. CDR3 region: CASSQDWRSGGGYTF. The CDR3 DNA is TGCGCCAGCAGCCAAGACTGGCGGAGCGGGGGTGGCTACACCTTC.

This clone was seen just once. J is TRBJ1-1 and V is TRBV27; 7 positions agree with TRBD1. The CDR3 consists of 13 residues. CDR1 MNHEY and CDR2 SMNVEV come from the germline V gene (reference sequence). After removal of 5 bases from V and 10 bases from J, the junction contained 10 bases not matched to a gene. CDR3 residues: CASSIRQGRSAFF. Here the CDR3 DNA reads TGTGCCAGCAGTATCCGACAGGGTAGATCAGCTTTCTTT.

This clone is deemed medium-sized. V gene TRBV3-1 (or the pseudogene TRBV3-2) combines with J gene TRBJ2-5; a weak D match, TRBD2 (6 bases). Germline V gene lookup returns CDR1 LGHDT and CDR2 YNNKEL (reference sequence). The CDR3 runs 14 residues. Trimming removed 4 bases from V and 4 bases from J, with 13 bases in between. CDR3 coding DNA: TGTGCCAGCAGCCCGGGGGAAGCGGGAGAGACCCAGTACTTC. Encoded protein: CASSPGEAGETQYF.

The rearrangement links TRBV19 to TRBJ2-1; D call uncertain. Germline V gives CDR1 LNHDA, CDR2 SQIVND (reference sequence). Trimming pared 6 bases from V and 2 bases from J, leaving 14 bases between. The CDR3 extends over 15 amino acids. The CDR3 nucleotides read TGTGCCAGTAGGCTTTCGGCGGTTACCTACAATGAGCAGTTCTTC. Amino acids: CASRLSAVTYNEQFF.

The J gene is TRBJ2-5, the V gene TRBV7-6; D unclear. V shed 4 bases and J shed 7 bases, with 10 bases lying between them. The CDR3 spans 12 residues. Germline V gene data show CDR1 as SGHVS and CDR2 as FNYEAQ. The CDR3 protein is CASSSPPGTQYF. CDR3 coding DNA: TGTGCCAGCAGCTCCCCCCCGGGGACCCAGTACTTC. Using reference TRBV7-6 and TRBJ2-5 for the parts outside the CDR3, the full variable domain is GAGVSQSPRYKVTKRGQDVALRCDPISGHVSLYWYRQALGQGPEFLTYFNYEAQQDKSGLPNDRFSAERPEGSISTLTIQRTEQRDSAMYRCASSSPPGTQYFGPGTRLLVL.

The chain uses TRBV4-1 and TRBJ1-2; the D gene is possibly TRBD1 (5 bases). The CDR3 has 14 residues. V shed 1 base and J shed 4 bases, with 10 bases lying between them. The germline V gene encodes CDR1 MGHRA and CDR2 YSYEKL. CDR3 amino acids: CASSQVSGIYGYTF. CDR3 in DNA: TGCGCCAGCAGCCAAGTTTCAGGGATCTATGGCTACACCTTC.

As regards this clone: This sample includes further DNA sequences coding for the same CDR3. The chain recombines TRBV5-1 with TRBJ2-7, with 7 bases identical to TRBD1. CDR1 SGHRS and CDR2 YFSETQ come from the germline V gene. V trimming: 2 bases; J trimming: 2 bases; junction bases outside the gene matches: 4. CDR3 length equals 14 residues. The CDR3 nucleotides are TGCGCCAGCAGCTTAGGTCAGGGGGCCTACGAGCAGTACTTC. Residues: CASSLGQGAYEQYF.

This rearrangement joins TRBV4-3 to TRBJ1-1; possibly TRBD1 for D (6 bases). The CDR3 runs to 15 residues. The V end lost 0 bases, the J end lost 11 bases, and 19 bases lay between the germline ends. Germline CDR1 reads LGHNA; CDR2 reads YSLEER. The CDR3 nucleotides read TGCGCCAGCAGCCAAGATAGGGATGACAGGCCGAGGGCTTTCTTT. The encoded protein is CASSQDRDDRPRAFF.

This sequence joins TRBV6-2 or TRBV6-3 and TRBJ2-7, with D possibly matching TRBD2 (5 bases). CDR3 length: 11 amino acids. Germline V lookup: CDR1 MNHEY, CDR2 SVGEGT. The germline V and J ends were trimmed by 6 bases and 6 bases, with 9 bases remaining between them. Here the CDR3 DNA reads TGTGCCAGCAGCCTAGGAGGCGAGCAGTACTTC. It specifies CASSLGGEQYF.

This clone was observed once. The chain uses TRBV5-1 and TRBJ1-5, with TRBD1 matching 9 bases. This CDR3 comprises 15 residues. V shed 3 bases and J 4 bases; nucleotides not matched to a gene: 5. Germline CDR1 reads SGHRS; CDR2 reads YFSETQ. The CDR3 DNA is TGCGCCAGCAGCTGGACGACAGGGGGAAATCAGCCCCAGCATTTT. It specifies CASSWTTGGNQPQHF. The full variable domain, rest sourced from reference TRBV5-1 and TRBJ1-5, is KAGVTQTPRYLIKTRGQQVTLSCSPISGHRSVSWYQQTPGQGLQFLFEYFSETQRNKGNFPGRFSGRQFSNSRSEMNVSTLELGDSALYLCASSWTTGGNQPQHFGDGTRLSIL.

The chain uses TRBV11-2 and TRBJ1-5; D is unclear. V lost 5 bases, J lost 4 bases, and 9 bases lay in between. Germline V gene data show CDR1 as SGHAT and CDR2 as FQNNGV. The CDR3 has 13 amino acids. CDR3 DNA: TGTGCCAGCAGCCCCGACGGGAATCAGCCCCAGCATTTT. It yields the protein CASSPDGNQPQHF. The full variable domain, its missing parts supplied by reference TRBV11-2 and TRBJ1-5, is EAGVAQSPRYKIIEKRQSVAFWCNPISGHATLYWYQQILGQGPKLLIQFQNNGVVDDSQLPKDRFSAERLKGVDSTLKIQPAKLEDSAVYLCASSPDGNQPQHFGDGTRLSIL.

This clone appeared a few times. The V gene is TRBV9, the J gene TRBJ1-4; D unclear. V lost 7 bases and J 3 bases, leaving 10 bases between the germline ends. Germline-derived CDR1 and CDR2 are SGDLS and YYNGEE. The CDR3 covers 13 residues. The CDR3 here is CASGPAANEKLFF. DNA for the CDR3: TGTGCCAGCGGTCCCGCGGCTAATGAAAAACTGTTTTTT.

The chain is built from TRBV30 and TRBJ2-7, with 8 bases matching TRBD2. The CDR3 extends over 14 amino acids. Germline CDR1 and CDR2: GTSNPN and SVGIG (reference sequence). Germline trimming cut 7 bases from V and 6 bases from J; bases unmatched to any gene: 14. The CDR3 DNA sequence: TGTGCCTTTACTCGGCGGGAGGTCGGAGGCGAGCAGTACTTC. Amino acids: CAFTRREVGGEQYF.

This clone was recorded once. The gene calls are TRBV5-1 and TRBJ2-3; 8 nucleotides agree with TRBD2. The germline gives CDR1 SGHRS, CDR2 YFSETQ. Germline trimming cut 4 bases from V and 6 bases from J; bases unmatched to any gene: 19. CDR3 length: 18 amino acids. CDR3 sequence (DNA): TGCGCCAGCAGCCCCTACGGGGGGGTTGAGCCACTGAGGGATACGCAGTATTTT. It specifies CASSPYGGVEPLRDTQYF.

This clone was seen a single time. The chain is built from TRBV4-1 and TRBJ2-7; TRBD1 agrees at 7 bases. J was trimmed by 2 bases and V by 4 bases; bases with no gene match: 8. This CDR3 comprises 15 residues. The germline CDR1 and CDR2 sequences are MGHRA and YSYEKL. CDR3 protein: CASSPEATGTYEQYF. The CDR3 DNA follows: TGCGCCAGCAGCCCCGAAGCGACAGGGACCTACGAGCAGTACTTC.

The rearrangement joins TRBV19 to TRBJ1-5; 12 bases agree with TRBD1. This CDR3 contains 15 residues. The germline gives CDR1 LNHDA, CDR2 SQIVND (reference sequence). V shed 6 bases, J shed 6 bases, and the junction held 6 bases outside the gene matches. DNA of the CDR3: TGTGCCAGTAGCCACGGGACAGGGGGCCTTCAGCCCCAGCATTTT. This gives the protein CASSHGTGGLQPQHF. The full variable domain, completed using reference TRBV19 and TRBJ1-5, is DGGITQSPKYLFRKEGQNVTLSCEQNLNHDAMYWYRQDPGQGLRLIYYSQIVNDFQKGDIAEGYSVSREKKESFPLTVTSAQKNPTAFYLCASSHGTGGLQPQHFGDGTRLSIL.

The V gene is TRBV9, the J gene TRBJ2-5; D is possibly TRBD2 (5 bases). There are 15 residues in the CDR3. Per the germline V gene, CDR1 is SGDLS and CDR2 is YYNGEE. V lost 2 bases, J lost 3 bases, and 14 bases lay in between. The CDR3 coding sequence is TGTGCCAGCAGCGTCACTTGGGGAGTAAAAGAGACCCAGTACTTC. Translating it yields CASSVTWGVKETQYF.